One and the same sample provided the 30 T cell receptor beta chains below, sequenced in a study of blood T cell repertoires in COVID-19 (dated by TCRdb to about 2020). Libraries were made using the immunoSEQ multiplex PCR assay. TCRdb holds this immuneACCESS table with in-frame rearrangements only. Some clones are missing; in checked studies, unresolved V genes explain under half, and the rest has no known cause. In all, the sample holds over 200,000 clones, and approximately 82% of those were seen once. Jointly, the top ten make up roughly 5.7% of the sample. Sequencing was carried out using peripheral blood. The receptor set was obtained from a man older than 75 with acute or convalescent COVID-19.

The chain joins TRBV4-1 to TRBJ1-2; D is uncertain. V lost 1 base and J 4 bases, leaving 7 bases between the germline ends. The CDR3 spans 13 residues. Germline V gene lookup returns CDR1 MGHRA and CDR2 YSYEKL. The CDR3 loop reads CASSQVPGYGYTF. The DNA for the CDR3 is TGCGCCAGCAGCCAAGTTCCGGGCTATGGCTACACCTTC.

V and J are TRBV5-4 and TRBJ2-1; maybe TRBD1 (6 bases). Deletions cut 4 bases from V and 7 bases from J, with 24 bases between. Germline lookup yields CDR1 SGHNT and CDR2 YYREEE (reference sequence). The CDR3 runs 17 residues. The CDR3 region is CASSGGSGTPFENEQFF. As DNA, the CDR3 is TGTGCCAGCAGCGGGGGCTCCGGGACACCTTTCGAAAATGAGCAGTTCTTC.

This rearrangement joins TRBV9 to TRBJ2-7; 11 nucleotides agree with TRBD2. The V gene's germline CDR1 is SGDLS and CDR2 YYNGEE. The CDR3 is made up of 15 amino acids. V shed 4 bases and J 6 bases; nucleotides not matched to a gene: 9. The CDR3 sequence: CASSPIPGLAVEQYF. In DNA, the CDR3 is TGTGCCAGCAGCCCAATTCCGGGACTAGCGGTCGAGCAGTACTTC.

The chain employs TRBV29-1 and TRBJ1-2; TRBD1 is a possible D gene (6 bases). This CDR3 region has 13 residues. Deletions cut 6 bases from V and 4 bases from J, with 15 bases between. The germline CDR1 and CDR2 sequences are SQVTM and ANQGSEA. CDR3 loop: CSVFQGLSYGYTF. In DNA form, the CDR3 reads TGCAGCGTATTTCAGGGGTTGTCCTATGGCTACACCTTC.

The count of this clone is one. The CDR3 DNA follows: TGTGCCAGCAGGGGGGGGGCTGGGACCAGCTCCTACAATGAGCAGTTCTTC. This encodes CASRGGAGTSSYNEQFF. The chain couples TRBV7-6 to TRBJ2-1; tentatively, D is TRBD2 (7 bases). Germline V lookup: CDR1 SGHVS, CDR2 FNYEAQ. The CDR3 runs to 17 residues. V was clipped by 6 bases and J by 0 bases, with 18 bases between them.

This clone was recorded many times. The rearrangement joins TRBV5-5 to TRBJ1-1, with TRBD1 matching 7 bases. This CDR3 comprises 13 residues. CDR1 and CDR2 (germline): SGHKS, YYEKEE (reference sequence). After removal of 4 bases from V and 6 bases from J, the junction contained 6 bases not matched to a gene. The CDR3 region is CASSRKQGSEAFF. DNA for the CDR3: TGTGCCAGCAGCAGAAAACAGGGGTCTGAAGCTTTCTTT.

This clone was seen only once. The chain uses TRBV10-3 and TRBJ2-7; TRBD1 agrees at 9 bases. This CDR3 has 13 residues. The J segment lost 6 bases and the V segment lost 7 bases, leaving 7 bases of the junction unmatched. Per the germline V gene, CDR1 is ENHRY and CDR2 is SYGVKD. Here the CDR3 DNA reads TGTGCCATCAATGGGGACAGGGCGTCCGAGCAGTACTTC. Protein sequence: CAINGDRASEQYF.

The CDR3 region has the DNA TGCAGTGCTAGTGGCGGGAGTGGCGCAGATACGCAGTATTTT. Its protein product is CSASGGSGADTQYF. This chain links TRBV20-1 with TRBJ2-3; 7 nucleotides line up with TRBD2. The ends lost 3 bases at V and 4 bases at J; junction bases unmatched: 7. CDR1 and CDR2 (germline): DFQATT, SNEGSKA (reference sequence). The CDR3 consists of 14 residues.

The rearrangement joins TRBV24-1 to TRBJ2-1, with D tentatively TRBD1 (5 bases). Trimming took 10 bases from V and 6 from J, leaving 18 bases between them. Germline lookup yields CDR1 KGHDR and CDR2 SFDVKD. This CDR3 spans 14 amino acids. The CDR3, as DNA: TGTGCCACGTCCCGTCAGGGATTAAGCAATGAGCAGTTCTTC. Translation: CATSRQGLSNEQFF.

The sample holds one count of this clone. This sequence joins TRBV10-3 and TRBJ1-2; perhaps TRBD1 as D (6 bases). The V end was cut by 6 bases, the J end by 5 bases, with 13 bases between. CDR3 size: 13 residues. Per germline, CDR1 ENHRY and CDR2 SYGVKD. CDR3: CAIRSQGPYGYTF. Here the CDR3 DNA reads TGTGCCATCAGGTCCCAGGGGCCTTATGGCTACACCTTC.

The chain is built from TRBV5-1 and TRBJ2-7, with TRBD1 matching 9 bases. The CDR3 extends over 14 amino acids. Germline CDR1 and CDR2: SGHRS and YFSETQ. V shed 5 bases, J shed 2 bases, and the junction held 5 bases outside the gene matches. This CDR3 reads CASRDGTGTYEQYF. CDR3 coding DNA: TGCGCCAGCAGGGACGGGACAGGGACCTACGAGCAGTACTTC. The whole variable domain, filled in from reference TRBV5-1 and TRBJ2-7, reads KAGVTQTPRYLIKTRGQQVTLSCSPISGHRSVSWYQQTPGQGLQFLFEYFSETQRNKGNFPGRFSGRQFSNSRSEMNVSTLELGDSALYLCASRDGTGTYEQYFGPGTRLTVT.

The rearrangement links TRBV18 to TRBJ2-1; 7 bases map to TRBD1. The CDR3 sequence is 16 residues long. V lost 2 bases, J lost 8 bases, and 12 bases stayed unmatched. Looked up from germline, CDR1 is KGHSH and CDR2 is LQKENI. CDR3 amino acids: CASSPIPGTEEYEQFF. DNA of the CDR3: TGTGCCAGCTCACCAATTCCCGGGACAGAAGAATATGAGCAGTTCTTC.

The chain is built from TRBV3-1 (or the pseudogene TRBV3-2) and TRBJ1-4, with TRBD1 matching 7 bases. This CDR3 is built from 17 residues. CDR1 and CDR2 from the germline V gene are LGHDT and YNNKEL (reference sequence). J lost 4 bases, V lost 0 bases, and 8 bases had no gene match. The CDR3 reads CASSQDNPGGGNEKLFF. CDR3 sequence (DNA): TGTGCCAGCAGCCAAGATAATCCAGGGGGAGGTAATGAAAAACTGTTTTTT.

The CDR3 DNA sequence: TGTGCCAGCAGTCCACAGGGACTAGCGGGAGAGATTGAGCAGTTCTTC. Protein product: CASSPQGLAGEIEQFF. This chain uses TRBV27 with TRBJ2-1; 14 bases fit TRBD2. V shed 5 bases, J shed 9 bases, and the junction held 9 bases outside the gene matches. Germline V CDR1 and CDR2: MNHEY, SMNVEV (reference sequence). The CDR3 is made up of 16 amino acids.

The chain is built from TRBV10-3 and TRBJ1-2; D might be TRBD1 (6 bases). CDR1 and CDR2 (germline): ENHRY, SYGVKD. V was clipped by 7 bases and J by 5 bases, with 14 bases between them. CDR3 length: 13 residues. The CDR3 DNA reads as TGTGCCATCAAAGGGGGACATCTTTATGGCTACACCTTC. Encoded protein: CAIKGGHLYGYTF.

The V and J genes are TRBV6-1 and TRBJ2-5, with D possibly being TRBD1 (5 bases). The CDR3 has 15 residues. The germline V and J ends were trimmed by 0 bases and 5 bases, with 13 bases remaining between them. Germline assignment: CDR1 MNHNS and CDR2 SASEGT. The CDR3 region is CASSEARGRSETQYF. The CDR3 nucleotides read TGTGCCAGCAGTGAAGCTAGGGGTCGTTCGGAGACCCAGTACTTC.

The J gene is TRBJ1-4, the V gene TRBV6-2 or TRBV6-3, with D unresolved. This CDR3 region has 15 residues. CDR1 MNHEY and CDR2 SVGEGT come from the germline V gene. The germline V and J ends were trimmed by 5 bases and 8 bases, with 18 bases remaining between them. The CDR3 region has the DNA TGTGCCAGCAGTCAGCAAAACGGACTTCGAGAAAAACTGTTTTTT. Its protein is CASSQQNGLREKLFF.

This chain's CDR3 is CASSQVLGVSYEQYF. The CDR3 region has the DNA TGTGCCAGCAGCCAAGTACTAGGAGTTTCCTACGAGCAGTACTTC. The V call is TRBV3-1 (or the pseudogene TRBV3-2), the J call TRBJ2-7; maybe TRBD2 (5 bases). The ends were cut back, 1 base at V and 1 base at J, with 11 bases in the middle. Germline V CDR1 and CDR2: LGHDT, YNNKEL (reference sequence). The CDR3 has 15 residues.

To note about this clone: A read error may be the cause here, since a much bigger clone is one base away. This chain joins TRBV19 and TRBJ2-5; TRBD2 matches at 11 bases. This CDR3 has 14 amino acids. The trim removed 4 bases at V and 3 bases at J, leaving 1 base unmatched. CDR1 is LNHDA and CDR2 is SQIVND in the germline V gene (reference sequence). The DNA of the CDR3 is TGTGCCAGTAGTAAGACTAGCGGGAAAGAGACCCAGTACTTC. Its translation is CASSKTSGKETQYF.

This chain connects TRBV11-2 to TRBJ1-1; D might be TRBD1 (5 bases). V lost 3 bases and J 0 bases, leaving 8 bases between the germline ends. This CDR3 is built from 14 residues. CDR1 and CDR2 (germline): SGHAT, FQNNGV. The CDR3 protein is CASSFGRVNTEAFF. CDR3 coding DNA: TGTGCCAGCAGCTTCGGCAGGGTGAACACTGAAGCTTTCTTT.

The genes are TRBV23-1 and TRBJ2-1; 7 positions match TRBD1. TRBV23-1 is an ORF, and what it does is uncertain. Trimming took 4 bases from V and 3 from J; bases not matched to a gene: 6. CDR3 length: 15 amino acids. The CDR3 protein is CASSPRDSGYNEQFF. The CDR3 bases are TGCGCCAGCAGTCCCCGGGACAGCGGCTACAATGAGCAGTTCTTC.

The chain uses TRBV6-1 and TRBJ1-2; no definite D call. Trimming shortened V by 2 bases and J by 6 bases, and 10 bases separated the two germline ends. This CDR3 has 13 amino acids. The germline CDR1 and CDR2 sequences are MNHNS and SASEGT. CDR3 amino acids: CASSERGWDGYTF. The CDR3 DNA reads TGTGCCAGCAGTGAACGAGGGTGGGATGGCTACACCTTC.

This clone showed up just once. The chain carries TRBV6-6 and TRBJ2-1; 7 bases fit TRBD2. CDR1 is MNHNY, CDR2 SVGAGI, per germline (reference sequence). The CDR3 totals 15 residues. Losses at the gene ends were 2 bases for V and 2 bases for J; bases not matched to a gene: 3. The CDR3 DNA reads TGTGCCAGCAGTTACACCAGCGGGACCTACAATGAGCAGTTCTTC. Encoded protein: CASSYTSGTYNEQFF.

J is TRBJ2-1 and V is TRBV24-1; the match to TRBD2 covers 13 bases. The V segment lost 3 bases and the J segment 3 bases; nucleotides outside the gene matches: 4. This CDR3 is built from 17 residues. The germline V gene has CDR1 KGHDR and CDR2 SFDVKD. CDR3 sequence (DNA): TGTGCCACCAGTGATCTCCGGACTAGCGGGAGCTACAATGAGCAGTTCTTC. Amino acid sequence: CATSDLRTSGSYNEQFF.

The chain employs TRBV5-1 and TRBJ1-1, with a possible D match to TRBD1 (6 bases). V dropped 5 bases and J dropped 0 bases, with 11 bases sitting between them. The germline V gene encodes CDR1 SGHRS and CDR2 YFSETQ. CDR3 size: 14 residues. As DNA, the CDR3 is TGCGCCAGCAGTACCGGACAGTTGAACACTGAAGCTTTCTTT. This codes for CASSTGQLNTEAFF.

The chain combines TRBV5-1 with TRBJ2-7, with D maybe TRBD2 (6 bases). This CDR3 is 13 amino acids long. The V gene lost 4 bases and the J gene lost 5 bases, with 13 bases spanning the gap. Per the germline V gene, CDR1 is SGHRS and CDR2 is YFSETQ. In DNA form, the CDR3 reads TGCGCCAGCAGCGGGACTGCGGGGAACGAGCAGTACTTC. It encodes CASSGTAGNEQYF.

Here the CDR3 reads CAIRRQGISTDTQYF. In nucleotides, the CDR3 is TGTGCCATCAGGAGACAGGGTATCAGCACAGATACGCAGTATTTT. The chain employs TRBV10-3 and TRBJ2-3; 7 bases line up with TRBD1. Germline assignment: CDR1 ENHRY and CDR2 SYGVKD. The CDR3 totals 15 residues. The V and J ends lost 6 bases and 0 bases, in that order; junction bases with no gene match: 6.

The V call is TRBV10-3, the J call TRBJ2-2; 7 bases map to TRBD2. Germline V CDR1 and CDR2: ENHRY, SYGVKD. V was clipped by 7 bases and J by 8 bases; unmatched bases: 10. The CDR3 spans 14 residues. The CDR3 DNA follows: TGTGCCATCACCCCTGGGGGGGTGCCGGGGGAGCTGTTTTTT. Translated, it gives CAITPGGVPGELFF.

The CDR3 region has the DNA TGTGCCAGTAGTGATTTCCCCAGGGGATCTGACAATCAGCCCCAGCATTTT. Translated, it gives CASSDFPRGSDNQPQHF. This chain connects TRBV19 to TRBJ1-5, with D possibly TRBD1 on 6 matching bases. Germline V lookup: CDR1 LNHDA, CDR2 SQIVND (reference sequence). Trimming removed 5 bases from V and 3 bases from J, with 20 bases in between. The CDR3 runs 17 residues.

This chain connects TRBV29-1 to TRBJ1-1, with 11 bases matching TRBD1. V was clipped by 7 bases and J by 0 bases; unmatched bases: 7. Per germline, CDR1 SQVTM and CDR2 ANQGSEA. The CDR3 length is 15 residues. The CDR3 nucleotides read TGCAGCGCCGGAGGGACAGGGGGATTGAACACTGAAGCTTTCTTT. This codes for CSAGGTGGLNTEAFF.